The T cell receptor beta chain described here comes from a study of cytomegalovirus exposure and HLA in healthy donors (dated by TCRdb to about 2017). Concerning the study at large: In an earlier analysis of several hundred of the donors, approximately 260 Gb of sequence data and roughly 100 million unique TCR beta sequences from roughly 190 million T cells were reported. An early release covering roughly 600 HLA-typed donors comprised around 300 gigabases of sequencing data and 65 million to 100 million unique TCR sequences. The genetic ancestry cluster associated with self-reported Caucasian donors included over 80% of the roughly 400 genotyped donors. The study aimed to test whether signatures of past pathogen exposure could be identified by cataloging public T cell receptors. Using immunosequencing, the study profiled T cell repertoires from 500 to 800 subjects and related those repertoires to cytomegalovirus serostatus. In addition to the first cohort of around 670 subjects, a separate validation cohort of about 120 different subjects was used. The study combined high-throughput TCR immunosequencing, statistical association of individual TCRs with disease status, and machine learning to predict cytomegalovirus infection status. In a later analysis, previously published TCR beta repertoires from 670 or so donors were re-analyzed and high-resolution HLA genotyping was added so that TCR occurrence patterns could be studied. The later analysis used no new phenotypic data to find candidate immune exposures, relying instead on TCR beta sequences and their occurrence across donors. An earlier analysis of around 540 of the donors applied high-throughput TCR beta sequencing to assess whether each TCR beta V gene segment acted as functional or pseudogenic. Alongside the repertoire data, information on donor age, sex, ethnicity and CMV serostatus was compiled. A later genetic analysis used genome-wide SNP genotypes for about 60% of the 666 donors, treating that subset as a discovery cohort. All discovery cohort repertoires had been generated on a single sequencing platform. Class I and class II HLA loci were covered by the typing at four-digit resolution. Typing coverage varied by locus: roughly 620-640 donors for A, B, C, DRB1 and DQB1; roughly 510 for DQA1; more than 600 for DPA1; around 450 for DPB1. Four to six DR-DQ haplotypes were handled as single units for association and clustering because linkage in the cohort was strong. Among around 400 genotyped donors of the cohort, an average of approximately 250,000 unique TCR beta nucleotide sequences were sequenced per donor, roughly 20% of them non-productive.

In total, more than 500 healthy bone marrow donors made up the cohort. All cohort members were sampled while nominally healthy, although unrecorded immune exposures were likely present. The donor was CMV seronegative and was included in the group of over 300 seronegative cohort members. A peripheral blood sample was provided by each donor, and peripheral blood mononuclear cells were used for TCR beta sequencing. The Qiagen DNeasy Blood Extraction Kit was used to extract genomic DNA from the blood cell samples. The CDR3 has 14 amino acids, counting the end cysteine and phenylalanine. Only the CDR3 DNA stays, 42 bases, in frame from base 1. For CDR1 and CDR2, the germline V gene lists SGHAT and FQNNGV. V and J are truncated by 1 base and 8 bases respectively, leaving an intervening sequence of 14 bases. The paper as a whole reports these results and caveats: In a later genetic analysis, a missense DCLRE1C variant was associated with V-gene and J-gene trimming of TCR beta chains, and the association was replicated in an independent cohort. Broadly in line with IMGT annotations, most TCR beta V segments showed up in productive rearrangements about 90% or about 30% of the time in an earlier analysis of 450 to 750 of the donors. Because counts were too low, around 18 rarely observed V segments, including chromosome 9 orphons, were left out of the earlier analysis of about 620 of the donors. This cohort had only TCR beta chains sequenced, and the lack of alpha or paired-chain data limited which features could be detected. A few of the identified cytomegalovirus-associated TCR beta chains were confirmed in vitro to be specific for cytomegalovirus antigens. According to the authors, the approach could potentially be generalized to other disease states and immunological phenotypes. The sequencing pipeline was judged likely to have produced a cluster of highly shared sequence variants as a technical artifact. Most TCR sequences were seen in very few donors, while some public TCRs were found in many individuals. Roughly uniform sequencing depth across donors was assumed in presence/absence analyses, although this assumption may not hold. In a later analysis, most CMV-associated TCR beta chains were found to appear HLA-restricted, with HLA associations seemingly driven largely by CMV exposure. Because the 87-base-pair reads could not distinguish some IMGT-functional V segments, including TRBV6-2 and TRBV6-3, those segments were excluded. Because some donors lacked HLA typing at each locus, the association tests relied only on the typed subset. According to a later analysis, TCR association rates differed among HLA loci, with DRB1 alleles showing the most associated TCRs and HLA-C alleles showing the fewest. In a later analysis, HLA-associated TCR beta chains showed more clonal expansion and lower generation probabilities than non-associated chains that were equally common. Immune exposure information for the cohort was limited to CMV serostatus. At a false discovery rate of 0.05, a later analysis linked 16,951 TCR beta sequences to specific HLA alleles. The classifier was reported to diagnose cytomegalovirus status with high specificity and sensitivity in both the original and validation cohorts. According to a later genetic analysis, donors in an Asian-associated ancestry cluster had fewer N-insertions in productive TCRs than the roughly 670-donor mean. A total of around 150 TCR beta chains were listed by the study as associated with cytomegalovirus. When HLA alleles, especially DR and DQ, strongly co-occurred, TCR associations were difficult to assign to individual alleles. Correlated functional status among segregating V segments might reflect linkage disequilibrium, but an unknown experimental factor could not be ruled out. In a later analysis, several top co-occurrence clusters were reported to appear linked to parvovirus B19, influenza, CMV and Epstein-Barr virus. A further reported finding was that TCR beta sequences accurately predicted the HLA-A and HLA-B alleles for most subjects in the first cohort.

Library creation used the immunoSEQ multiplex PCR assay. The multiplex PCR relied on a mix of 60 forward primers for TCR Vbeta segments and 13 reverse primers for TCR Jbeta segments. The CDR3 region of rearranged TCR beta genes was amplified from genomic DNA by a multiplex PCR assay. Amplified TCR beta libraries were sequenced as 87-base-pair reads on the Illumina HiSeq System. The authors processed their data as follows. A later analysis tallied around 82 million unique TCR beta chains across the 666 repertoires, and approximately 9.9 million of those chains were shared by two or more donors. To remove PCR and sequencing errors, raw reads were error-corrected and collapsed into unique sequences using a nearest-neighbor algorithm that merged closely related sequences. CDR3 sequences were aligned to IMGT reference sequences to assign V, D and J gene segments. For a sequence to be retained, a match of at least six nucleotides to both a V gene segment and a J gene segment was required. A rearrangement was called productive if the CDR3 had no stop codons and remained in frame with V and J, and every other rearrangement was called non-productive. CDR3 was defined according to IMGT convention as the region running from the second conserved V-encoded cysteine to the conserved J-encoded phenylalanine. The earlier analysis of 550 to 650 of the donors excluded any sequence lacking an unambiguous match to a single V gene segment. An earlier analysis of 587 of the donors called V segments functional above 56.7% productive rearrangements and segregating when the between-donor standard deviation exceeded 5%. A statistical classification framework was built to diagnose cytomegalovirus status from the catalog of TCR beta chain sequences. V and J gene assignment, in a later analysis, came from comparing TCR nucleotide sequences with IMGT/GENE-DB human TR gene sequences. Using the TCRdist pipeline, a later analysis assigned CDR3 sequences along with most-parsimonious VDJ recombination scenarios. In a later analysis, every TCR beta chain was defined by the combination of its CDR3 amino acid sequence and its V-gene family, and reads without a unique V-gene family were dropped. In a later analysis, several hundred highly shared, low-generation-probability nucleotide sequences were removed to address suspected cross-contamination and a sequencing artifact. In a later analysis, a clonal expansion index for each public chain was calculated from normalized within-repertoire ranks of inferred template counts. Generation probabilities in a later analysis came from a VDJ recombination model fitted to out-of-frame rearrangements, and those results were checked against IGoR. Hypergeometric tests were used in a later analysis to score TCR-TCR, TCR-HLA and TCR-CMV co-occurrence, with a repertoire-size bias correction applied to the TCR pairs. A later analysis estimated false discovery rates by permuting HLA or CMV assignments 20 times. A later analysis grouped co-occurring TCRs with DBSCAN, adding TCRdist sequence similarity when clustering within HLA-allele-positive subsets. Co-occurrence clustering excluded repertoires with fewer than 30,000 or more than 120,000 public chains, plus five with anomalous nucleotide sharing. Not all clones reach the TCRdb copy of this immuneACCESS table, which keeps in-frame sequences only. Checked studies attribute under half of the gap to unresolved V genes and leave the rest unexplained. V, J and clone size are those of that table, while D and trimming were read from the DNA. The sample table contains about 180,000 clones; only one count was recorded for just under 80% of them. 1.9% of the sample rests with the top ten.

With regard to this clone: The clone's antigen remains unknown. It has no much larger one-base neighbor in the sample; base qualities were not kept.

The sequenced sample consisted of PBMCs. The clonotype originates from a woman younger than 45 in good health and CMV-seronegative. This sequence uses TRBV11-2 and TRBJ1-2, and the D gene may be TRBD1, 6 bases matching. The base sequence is TGTGCCAGCAGCTTAGGGGCGGGGGCGGGAGGCTACACCTTC. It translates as CASSLGAGAGGYTF.